Presented here are 2 T cell receptor beta chains from one specimen sequenced in a study of blood T cell repertoires in COVID-19. Produced via immunoSEQ multiplex PCR; TCRdb's table is partial and in-frame only. The sample gives about 300,000 clones, around nine tenths of which show up once; under 3% is in the top ten. The source material was PBMCs or T cells enriched from blood (not recorded which). The receptors come from a woman aged 45-65 years who had been exposed to COVID-19.

The V and J genes are TRBV12-3 or TRBV12-4 and TRBJ2-7, with TRBD2 identical over 8 bases. The trim removed 6 bases at V and 4 bases at J, leaving 2 bases unmatched. The CDR3 sequence is 12 residues long. In nucleotides, the CDR3 is TGTGCCAGCAGGAGCGGGGGATACGAGCAGTACTTC. Protein product: CASRSGGYEQYF.

The chain is built from TRBV19 and TRBJ2-2, with a possible D match to TRBD1 (6 bases). CDR1 is LNHDA, CDR2 SQIVND, per germline (reference sequence). V lost 2 bases to trimming and J lost 4 bases, with 8 bases between them. CDR3 size: 14 residues. The CDR3 spells CASSITRGTGELFF. The CDR3 DNA is TGTGCCAGTAGTATAACCAGGGGCACCGGGGAGCTGTTTTTT.